This T cell receptor beta chain was retrieved from a study of spatial heterogeneity in lung cancer. Background on the study: Consistently, beta-chain sequences turned up in larger numbers than alpha-chain sequences did.

This clonotype was seen only a few times. Its target is unknown. In a library made to pick up alpha chains, this beta chain is a stray read with a size that means little. The CDR3 covers 15 residues. Trimming removed 3 bases from V and 9 bases from J, with 18 bases in between. Study observations and caveats: Ubiquitous expanded tumor TCRs showed up in blood more at resection than follow-up.

Time point specified: sample taken at primary tumor resection. Researchers sequenced whole RNA taken from tumor, nontumor lung or frozen PBMC without sorting. Every cDNA TCR molecule received its own unique molecular identifier. TCRdb fed the 5' RACE reads into MiXCR, producing one record per CDR3 protein. The repertoire holds more than 5,500 distinct CDR3 sequences, with approximately 7% as singletons. The source was PBMCs, collected at surgery. The TCR was taken from a male donor with early-stage non-small cell lung cancer. The V and J genes are TRBV12-3 or TRBV12-4 and TRBJ2-1; D may be TRBD2 (5 bases). The CDR3 DNA is TGTGCCAGCAGTTTTACGCTAGCCTCGCCCCTTGAGCAGTTCTTC. Protein product: CASSFTLASPLEQFF.